Listed below are T cell receptor beta chains from one sample, sequenced in a study of cytomegalovirus exposure and HLA in healthy donors. The method was immunoSEQ multiplex PCR; TCRdb's version includes in-frame clones alone and lacks a portion of them. The sample records 200,000 to 250,000 clones, 65% to 85% being singletons. The sample taken for sequencing was PBMCs. These TCRs come from a boy aged 2 to 10 in good health and CMV-seronegative. Each CDR3 is given with its conserved first and last residue. The D gene is left open where the match is weak. Only some rows state a clone size, as once, few, many or a class for expanded clones.

CASSEDSPNYGYTF | TGTGCCAGCAGTGAAGACAGTCCTAACTATGGCTACACCTTC | . | TRBJ1-2 | . | TRBV6-1
CARSSRGQGAYEQYF | TGTGCCAGAAGCTCTAGGGGACAGGGGGCCTACGAGCAGTACTTC | . | TRBJ2-7 | . | TRBV7-5
CASSDASGRAYEQYF | TGTGCCAGCAGCGATGCTAGCGGGAGGGCCTACGAGCAGTACTTC | TRBD2 | TRBJ2-7 | . | TRBV2
CAWSVRGDQPQHF | TGTGCCTGGAGTGTACGGGGAGATCAGCCCCAGCATTTT | . | TRBJ1-5 | . | TRBV30
CSASLTGELFF | TGCAGTGCTAGTCTCACCGGGGAGCTGTTTTTT | . | TRBJ2-2 | . | TRBV20-1
CASSRDREAEAFF | TGCGCCAGCAGCAGAGACAGGGAGGCTGAAGCTTTCTTT | TRBD1 | TRBJ1-1 | . | TRBV5-1
CASSERDRRWETQYF | TGTGCCAGCAGTGAACGGGACAGGAGATGGGAGACCCAGTACTTC | TRBD1 | TRBJ2-5 | . | TRBV6-1
CASSETGMYTQYF | TGTGCCAGCAGCGAAACCGGGATGTATACGCAGTATTTT | . | TRBJ2-3 | . | TRBV14
CASSDVAGGPGEQYF | TGCGCCAGCAGTGATGTGGCGGGGGGGCCAGGCGAGCAGTACTTC | TRBD2 | TRBJ2-7 | . | TRBV10-2
CASSQDTGGLNTEAFF | TGCGCCAGCAGCCAAGATACGGGGGGGTTGAACACTGAAGCTTTCTTT | . | TRBJ1-1 | . | TRBV4-1
CASSDRLLAGEQGTQYF | TGTGCCAGCAGTGATCGTCTTTTAGCGGGGGAACAAGGGACCCAGTACTTC | TRBD2 | TRBJ2-5 | once | TRBV2
CASSLISRPTDTQYF | TGTGCCAGCAGCTTAATATCCAGGCCCACAGATACGCAGTATTTT | . | TRBJ2-3 | . | TRBV11-2
CSASKTVGAFF | TGCAGTGCTAGTAAGACAGTGGGCGCTTTCTTT | . | TRBJ1-1 | . | TRBV20-1
CASSPGQGAGYEQYF | TGTGCCAGCAGCCCGGGACAGGGGGCTGGGTACGAGCAGTACTTC | TRBD1 | TRBJ2-7 | . | TRBV5-6
CASSIRSTAAEAFF | TGTGCCAGCAGCATACGTTCGACAGCAGCCGAAGCTTTCTTT | . | TRBJ1-1 | once | TRBV7-2
CASNIYWTTNTEAFF | TGTGCCAGCAATATATATTGGACAACCAACACTGAAGCTTTCTTT | . | TRBJ1-1 | . | TRBV6-5
CASSLRRGHIQYF | TGTGCCAGCAGCTTACGCAGGGGACACATTCAGTACTTC | . | TRBJ2-4 | . | TRBV11-2
CASSPPGTGGAETQYF | TGTGCCAGCAGCCCACCCGGGACAGGGGGCGCGGAGACCCAGTACTTC | TRBD1 | TRBJ2-5 | . | TRBV5-4
CASSYHSINYGYTF | TGTGCCAGCAGCTACCACAGTATTAACTATGGCTACACCTTC | . | TRBJ1-2 | . | TRBV7-2
CASSLAGTGEQYF | TGTGCCAGCAGCTTGGCGGGTACCGGCGAGCAGTACTTC | . | TRBJ2-7 | . | TRBV5-4
CASSSTGAGYGYTF | TGTGCCAGCAGCTCCACAGGGGCCGGCTATGGCTACACCTTC | TRBD1 | TRBJ1-2 | once | TRBV11-2
CASAMSGVLSYGYTF | TGTGCCAGCGCCATGTCCGGGGTTTTAAGCTATGGCTACACCTTC | . | TRBJ1-2 | once | TRBV5-6
CASSLAGGVETQYF | TGTGCCAGCAGCTTGGCCGGGGGTGTAGAGACCCAGTACTTC | . | TRBJ2-5 | once | TRBV5-6
CSVVPLAETQYF | TGCAGCGTTGTTCCACTTGCGGAGACCCAGTACTTC | . | TRBJ2-5 | once | TRBV29-1
CASSISQGGGQPQHF | TGTGCCAGCAGCATCAGCCAGGGGGGAGGTCAGCCCCAGCATTTT | TRBD1 | TRBJ1-5 | . | TRBV7-8
CAWGQQSRGYTF | TGTGCCTGGGGACAGCAATCGCGCGGCTACACCTTC | . | TRBJ1-2 | . | TRBV30
CASSPRLADVYEQYF | TGTGCCAGCAGCCCCAGACTAGCGGATGTCTACGAGCAGTACTTC | TRBD2 | TRBJ2-7 | . | TRBV7-6
CASSPDRGTNEKLFF | TGTGCCAGCAGCCCCGACAGGGGAACTAATGAAAAACTGTTTTTT | TRBD1 | TRBJ1-4 | . | TRBV2
CASSRTLAGVQADTQYF | TGTGCCAGCAGTCGAACGTTAGCGGGAGTCCAGGCAGATACGCAGTATTTT | TRBD2 | TRBJ2-3 | . | TRBV27
CASSKAGTDTQYF | TGTGCCAGCAGCAAGGCGGGCACAGATACGCAGTATTTT | . | TRBJ2-3 | . | TRBV5-5
CASSETSWGELFF | TGTGCCAGCAGTGAAACTAGCTGGGGGGAGCTGTTTTTT | . | TRBJ2-2 | . | TRBV2
CSVEAVPQGQSSYEQYF | TGCAGCGTTGAAGCAGTCCCCCAGGGACAGTCGTCGTACGAGCAGTACTTC | TRBD1 | TRBJ2-7 | . | TRBV29-1
CASSQDSSGSCEQFF | TGTGCCAGCAGCCAAGATTCGAGCGGGAGCTGTGAGCAGTTCTTC | TRBD2 | TRBJ2-1 | . | TRBV4-2
CASSSWGGVGETQYF | TGTGCCAGCAGCTCCTGGGGGGGGGTCGGAGAGACCCAGTACTTC | TRBD2 | TRBJ2-5 | . | TRBV7-2
CASSFRQGVGGYTF | TGTGCCAGCAGTTTTCGACAGGGGGTAGGCGGCTACACCTTC | TRBD1 | TRBJ1-2 | . | TRBV6-5
CASSLNRGTGAFF | TGTGCCAGCAGTTTAAATCGGGGAACTGGAGCTTTCTTT | . | TRBJ1-1 | once | TRBV2
CASSSGLNYGYTF | TGTGCCAGCAGCTCGGGTCTCAACTATGGCTACACCTTC | . | TRBJ1-2 | . | TRBV7-8
CASSLGLAETGELFF | TGTGCCAGCAGCTTGGGACTAGCAGAGACCGGGGAGCTGTTTTTT | TRBD2 | TRBJ2-2 | . | TRBV11-2
CASSQVSGDGYTF | TGTGCCAGCAGCCAAGTATCGGGGGACGGCTACACCTTC | . | TRBJ1-2 | . | TRBV4-2
CASSVVSASYNEQFF | TGTGCCAGCAGCGTAGTGAGCGCCTCGTACAATGAGCAGTTCTTC | . | TRBJ2-1 | . | TRBV9
CASSLGGYAEAFF | TGTGCCAGCAGTTTGGGGGGGTACGCTGAAGCTTTCTTT | . | TRBJ1-1 | . | TRBV27